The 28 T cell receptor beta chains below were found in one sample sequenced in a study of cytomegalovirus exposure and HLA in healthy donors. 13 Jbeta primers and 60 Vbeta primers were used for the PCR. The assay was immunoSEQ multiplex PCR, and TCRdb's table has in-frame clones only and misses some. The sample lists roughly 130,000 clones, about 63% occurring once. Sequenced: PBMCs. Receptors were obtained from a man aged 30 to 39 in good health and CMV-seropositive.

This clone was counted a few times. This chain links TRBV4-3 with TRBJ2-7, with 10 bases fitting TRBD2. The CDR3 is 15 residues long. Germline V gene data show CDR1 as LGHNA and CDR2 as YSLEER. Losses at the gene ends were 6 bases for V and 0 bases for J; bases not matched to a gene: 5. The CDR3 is CASSFGLAVSYEQYF. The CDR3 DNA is TGCGCCAGCAGTTTTGGACTAGCGGTCTCCTACGAGCAGTACTTC.

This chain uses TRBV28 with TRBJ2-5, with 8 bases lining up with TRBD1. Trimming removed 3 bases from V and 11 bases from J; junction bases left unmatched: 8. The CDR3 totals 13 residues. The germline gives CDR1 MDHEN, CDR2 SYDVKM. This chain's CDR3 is CASSFPTGVEQYF. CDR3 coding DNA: TGTGCCAGCAGTTTCCCGACAGGGGTTGAGCAGTACTTC.

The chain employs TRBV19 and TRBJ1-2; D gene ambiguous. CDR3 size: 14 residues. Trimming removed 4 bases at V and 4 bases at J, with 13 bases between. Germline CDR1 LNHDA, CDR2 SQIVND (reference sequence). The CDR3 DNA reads TGTGCCAGTAGTAAGCCCGCGAGGCGCTATGGCTACACCTTC. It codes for CASSKPARRYGYTF.

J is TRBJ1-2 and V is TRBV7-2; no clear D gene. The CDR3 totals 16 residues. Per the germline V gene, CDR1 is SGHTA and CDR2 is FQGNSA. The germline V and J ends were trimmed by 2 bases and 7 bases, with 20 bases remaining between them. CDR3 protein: CASSLPANPLFGGYTF. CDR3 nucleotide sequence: TGTGCCAGCAGCTTACCCGCGAACCCGCTATTTGGTGGCTACACCTTC.

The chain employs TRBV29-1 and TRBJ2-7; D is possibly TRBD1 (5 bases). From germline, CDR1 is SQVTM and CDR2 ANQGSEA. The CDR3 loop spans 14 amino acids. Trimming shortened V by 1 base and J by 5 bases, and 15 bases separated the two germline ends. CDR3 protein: CSVEGSRQGDEQYF. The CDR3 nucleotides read TGCAGCGTTGAAGGGTCTAGGCAGGGCGACGAGCAGTACTTC.

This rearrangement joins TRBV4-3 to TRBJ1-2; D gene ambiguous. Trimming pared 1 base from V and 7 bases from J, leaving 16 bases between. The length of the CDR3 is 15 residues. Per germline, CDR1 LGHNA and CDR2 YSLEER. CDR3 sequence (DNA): TGCGCCAGCAGCCAAGTCGGCGTAGCCGTGTCTGGCTACACCTTC. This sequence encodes CASSQVGVAVSGYTF.

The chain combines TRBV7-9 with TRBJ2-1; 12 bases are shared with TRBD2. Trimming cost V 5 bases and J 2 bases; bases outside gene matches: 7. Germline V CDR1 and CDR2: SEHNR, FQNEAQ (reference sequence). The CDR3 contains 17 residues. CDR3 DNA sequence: TGTGCCAGCAGCACCTCACTAGCGGGAGGCGCCTACAATGAGCAGTTCTTC. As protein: CASSTSLAGGAYNEQFF. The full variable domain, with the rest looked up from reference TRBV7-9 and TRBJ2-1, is DTGVSQNPRHKITKRGQNVTFRCDPISEHNRLYWYRQTLGQGPEFLTYFQNEAQLEKSRLLSDRFSAERPKGSFSTLEIQRTEQGDSAMYLCASSTSLAGGAYNEQFFGPGTRLTVL.

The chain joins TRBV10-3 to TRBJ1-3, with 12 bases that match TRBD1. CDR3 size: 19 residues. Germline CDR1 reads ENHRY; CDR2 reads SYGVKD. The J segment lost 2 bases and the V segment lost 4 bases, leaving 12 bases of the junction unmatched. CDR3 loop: CAISARDRGPKGPGNTIYF. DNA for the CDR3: TGTGCCATCAGTGCCAGGGACAGGGGGCCAAAAGGGCCTGGAAACACCATATATTTT.

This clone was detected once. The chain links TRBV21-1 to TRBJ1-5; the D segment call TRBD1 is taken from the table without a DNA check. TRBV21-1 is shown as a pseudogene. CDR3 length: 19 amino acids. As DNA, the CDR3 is TGTGCCAGCAGCGCTGTGCCAGGTATTTCTGTTAATAGCAATCAGCCCCAGCATTTT. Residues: CASSAVPGISVNSNQPQHF.

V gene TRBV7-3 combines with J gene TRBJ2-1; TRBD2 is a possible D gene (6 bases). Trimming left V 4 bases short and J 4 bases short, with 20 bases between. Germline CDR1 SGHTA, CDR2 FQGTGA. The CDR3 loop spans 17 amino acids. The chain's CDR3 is CASSSLPPGVGYNEQFF. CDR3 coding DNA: TGTGCCAGCAGCTCCCTGCCCCCGGGGGTGGGGTACAATGAGCAGTTCTTC.

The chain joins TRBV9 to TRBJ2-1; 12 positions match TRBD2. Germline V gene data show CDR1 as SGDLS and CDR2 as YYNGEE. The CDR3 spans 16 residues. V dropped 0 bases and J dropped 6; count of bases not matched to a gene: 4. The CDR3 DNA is TGTGCCAGCAGCGTAGGGGGGACTAGCGGGTTCAATGAGCAGTTCTTC. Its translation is CASSVGGTSGFNEQFF.

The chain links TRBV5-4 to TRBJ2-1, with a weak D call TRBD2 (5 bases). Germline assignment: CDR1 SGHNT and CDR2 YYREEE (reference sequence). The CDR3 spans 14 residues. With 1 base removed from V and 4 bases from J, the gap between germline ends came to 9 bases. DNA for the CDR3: TGTGCCAGCAGCTTGATCGAGCGGTACAATGAGCAGTTCTTC. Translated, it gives CASSLIERYNEQFF.

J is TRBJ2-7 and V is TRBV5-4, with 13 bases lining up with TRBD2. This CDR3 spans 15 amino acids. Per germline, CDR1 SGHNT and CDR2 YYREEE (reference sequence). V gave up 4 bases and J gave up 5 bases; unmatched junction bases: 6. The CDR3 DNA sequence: TGTGCCAGCAGCCCACGGACTAGCGGGAGCGACGAGCAGTACTTC. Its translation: CASSPRTSGSDEQYF.

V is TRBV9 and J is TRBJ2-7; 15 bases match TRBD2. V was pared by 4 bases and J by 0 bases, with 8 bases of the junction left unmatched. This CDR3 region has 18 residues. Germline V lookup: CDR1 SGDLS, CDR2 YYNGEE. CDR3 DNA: TGTGCCAGCAGCTTGGGGACTAGCGGGAGGACCTTCTCCTACGAGCAGTACTTC. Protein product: CASSLGTSGRTFSYEQYF.

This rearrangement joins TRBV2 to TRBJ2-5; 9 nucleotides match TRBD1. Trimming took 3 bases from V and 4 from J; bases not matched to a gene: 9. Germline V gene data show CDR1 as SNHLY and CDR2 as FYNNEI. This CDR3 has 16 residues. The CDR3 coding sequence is TGTGCCAGCAGTGATAGGACAGGGGTGGGTCCAGAGACCCAGTACTTC. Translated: CASSDRTGVGPETQYF.

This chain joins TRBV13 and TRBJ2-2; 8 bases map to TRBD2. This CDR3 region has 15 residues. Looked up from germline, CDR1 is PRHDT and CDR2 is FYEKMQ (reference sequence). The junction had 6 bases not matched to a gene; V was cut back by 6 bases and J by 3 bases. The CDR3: CASSRSGIHTGELFF. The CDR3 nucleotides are TGTGCCAGCAGTCGTAGCGGGATACACACCGGGGAGCTGTTTTTT.

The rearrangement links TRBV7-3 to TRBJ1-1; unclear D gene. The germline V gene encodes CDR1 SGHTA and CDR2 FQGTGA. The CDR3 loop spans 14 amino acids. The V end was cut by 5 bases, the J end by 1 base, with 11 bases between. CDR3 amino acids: CASSPTSENTEAFF. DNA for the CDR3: TGTGCCAGCAGCCCGACCAGCGAGAACACTGAAGCTTTCTTT.

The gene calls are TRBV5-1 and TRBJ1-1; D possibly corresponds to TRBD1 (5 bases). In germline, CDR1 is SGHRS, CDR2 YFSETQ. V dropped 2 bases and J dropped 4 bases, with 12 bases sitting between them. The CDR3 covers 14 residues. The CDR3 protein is CASSFSQGLTEAFF. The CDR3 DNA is TGCGCCAGCAGCTTTAGCCAGGGACTCACTGAAGCTTTCTTT.

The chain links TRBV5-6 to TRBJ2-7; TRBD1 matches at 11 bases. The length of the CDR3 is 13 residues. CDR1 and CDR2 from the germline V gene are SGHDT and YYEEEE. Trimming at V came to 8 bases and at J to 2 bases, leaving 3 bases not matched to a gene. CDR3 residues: CASAGQGAYEQYF. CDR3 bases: TGTGCCAGTGCGGGACAGGGGGCCTACGAGCAGTACTTC.

The CDR3 loop reads CASTLRQTPYGYTF. CDR3 DNA: TGTGCCAGTACACTAAGACAGACGCCCTATGGCTACACCTTC. V gene TRBV19 combines with J gene TRBJ1-2, with a weak D call TRBD1 (5 bases). Deletions cut 7 bases from V and 4 bases from J, with 16 bases between. CDR3 length: 14 amino acids. CDR1 and CDR2 (germline): LNHDA, SQIVND (reference sequence). Variable domain in full (rest from reference TRBV19 and TRBJ1-2): DGGITQSPKYLFRKEGQNVTLSCEQNLNHDAMYWYRQDPGQGLRLIYYSQIVNDFQKGDIAEGYSVSREKKESFPLTVTSAQKNPTAFYLCASTLRQTPYGYTFGSGTRLTVV.

As DNA, the CDR3 is TGTGCCAGCAGCGCTACTAGCGCAGGCGGGCACGAGCAGTACTTC. Translating it yields CASSATSAGGHEQYF. The genes are TRBV11-2 and TRBJ2-7; 7 bases align to TRBD2. Germline V gene data show CDR1 as SGHAT and CDR2 as FQNNGV. This CDR3 is 15 amino acids long. V shed 5 bases, J shed 5 bases, and the junction held 12 bases outside the gene matches.

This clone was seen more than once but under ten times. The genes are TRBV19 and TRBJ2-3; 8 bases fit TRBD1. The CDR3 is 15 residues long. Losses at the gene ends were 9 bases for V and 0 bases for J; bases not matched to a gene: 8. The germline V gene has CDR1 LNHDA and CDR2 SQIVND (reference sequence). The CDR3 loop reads CARAPGQESTDTQYF. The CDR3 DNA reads TGTGCCAGGGCTCCGGGACAGGAAAGCACAGATACGCAGTATTTT.

The CDR3 loop is CASSLGDRVRETQYF. The CDR3 region has the DNA TGCGCCAGCAGCTTGGGGGACAGGGTAAGGGAGACCCAGTACTTC. V is TRBV5-1 and J is TRBJ2-5, with 9 bases aligning to TRBD1. The V gene end was trimmed by 0 bases and the J gene end by 5 bases; junction bases not matched to a gene: 5. The CDR3 totals 15 residues. Germline V lookup: CDR1 SGHRS, CDR2 YFSETQ.

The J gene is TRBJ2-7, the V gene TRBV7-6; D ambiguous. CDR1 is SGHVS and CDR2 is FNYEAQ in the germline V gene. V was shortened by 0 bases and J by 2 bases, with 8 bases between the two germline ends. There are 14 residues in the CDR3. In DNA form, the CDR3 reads TGTGCCAGCAGCTTAGCGGCCTTAACCTACGAGCAGTACTTC. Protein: CASSLAALTYEQYF.

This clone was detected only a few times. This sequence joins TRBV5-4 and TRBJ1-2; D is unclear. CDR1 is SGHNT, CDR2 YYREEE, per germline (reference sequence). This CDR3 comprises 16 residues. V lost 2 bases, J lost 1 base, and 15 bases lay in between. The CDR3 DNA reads TGTGCCAGCAGCTTTTATCAGCGGTGGCTTAACTATGGCTACACCTTC. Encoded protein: CASSFYQRWLNYGYTF.

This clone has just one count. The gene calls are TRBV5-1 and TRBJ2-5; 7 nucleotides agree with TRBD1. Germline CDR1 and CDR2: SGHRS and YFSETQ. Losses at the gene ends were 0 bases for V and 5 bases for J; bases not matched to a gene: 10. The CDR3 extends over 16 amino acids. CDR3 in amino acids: CASSLEGRGSGETQYF. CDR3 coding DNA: TGCGCCAGCAGCTTGGAAGGCAGGGGGTCGGGGGAGACCCAGTACTTC. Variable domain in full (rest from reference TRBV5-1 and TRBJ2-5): KAGVTQTPRYLIKTRGQQVTLSCSPISGHRSVSWYQQTPGQGLQFLFEYFSETQRNKGNFPGRFSGRQFSNSRSEMNVSTLELGDSALYLCASSLEGRGSGETQYFGPGTRLLVL.

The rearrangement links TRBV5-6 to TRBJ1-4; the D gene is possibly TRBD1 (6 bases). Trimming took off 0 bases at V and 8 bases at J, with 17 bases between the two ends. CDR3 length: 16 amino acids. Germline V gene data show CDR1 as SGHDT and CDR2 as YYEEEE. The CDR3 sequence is CASSLEGHQGVEKLFF. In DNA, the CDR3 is TGTGCCAGCAGCTTGGAGGGACACCAAGGAGTCGAAAAACTGTTTTTT.

The CDR3 reads CASSALRSLIYGYTF. As DNA, the CDR3 is TGTGCCAGCAGCGCCCTCAGGTCCTTGATCTATGGCTACACCTTC. The chain combines TRBV5-6 with TRBJ1-2; D unresolved. Trimming removed 4 bases from V and 4 bases from J, with 17 bases in between. This CDR3 spans 15 amino acids. Germline CDR1 SGHDT, CDR2 YYEEEE.